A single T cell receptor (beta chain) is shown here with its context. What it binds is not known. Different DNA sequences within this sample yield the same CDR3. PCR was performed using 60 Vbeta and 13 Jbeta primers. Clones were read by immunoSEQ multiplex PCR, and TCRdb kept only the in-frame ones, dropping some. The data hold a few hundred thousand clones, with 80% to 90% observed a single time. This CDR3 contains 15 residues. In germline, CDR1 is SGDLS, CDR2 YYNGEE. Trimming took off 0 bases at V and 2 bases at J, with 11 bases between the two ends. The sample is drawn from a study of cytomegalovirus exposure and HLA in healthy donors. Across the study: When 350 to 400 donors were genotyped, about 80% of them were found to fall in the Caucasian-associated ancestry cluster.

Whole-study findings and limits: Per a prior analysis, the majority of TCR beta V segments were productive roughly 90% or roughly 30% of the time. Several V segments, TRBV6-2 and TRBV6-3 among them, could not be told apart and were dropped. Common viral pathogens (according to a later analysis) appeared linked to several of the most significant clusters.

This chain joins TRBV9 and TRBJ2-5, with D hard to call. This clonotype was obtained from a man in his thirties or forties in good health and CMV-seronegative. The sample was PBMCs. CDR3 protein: CASSVAGGEQETQYF. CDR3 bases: TGTGCCAGCAGCGTAGCTGGCGGAGAGCAAGAGACCCAGTACTTC. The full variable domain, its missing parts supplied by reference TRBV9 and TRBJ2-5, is DSGVTQTPKHLITATGQRVTLRCSPRSGDLSVYWYQQSLDQGLQFLIQYYNGEERAKGNILERFSAQQFPDLHSELNLSSLELGDSALYFCASSVAGGEQETQYFGPGTRLLVL.